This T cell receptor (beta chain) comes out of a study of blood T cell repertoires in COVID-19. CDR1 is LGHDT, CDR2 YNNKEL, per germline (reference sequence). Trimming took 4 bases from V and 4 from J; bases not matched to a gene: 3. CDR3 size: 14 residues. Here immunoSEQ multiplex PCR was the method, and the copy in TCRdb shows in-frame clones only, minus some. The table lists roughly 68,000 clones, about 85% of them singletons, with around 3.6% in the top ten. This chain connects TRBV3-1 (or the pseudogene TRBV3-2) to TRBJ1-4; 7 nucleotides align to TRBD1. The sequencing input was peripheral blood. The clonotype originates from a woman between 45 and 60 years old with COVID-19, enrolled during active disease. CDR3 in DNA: TGTGCCAGCAGCCCGGGACAGTTTAATGAAAAACTGTTTTTT. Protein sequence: CASSPGQFNEKLFF.